Listed below are T cell receptor beta chains from one sample, sequenced in a study of molecular identifiers for immune sequencing clone quantification. Using its own MiXCR run on the PCR reads, TCRdb lists one record per CDR3 protein. The sample records some 70,000 distinct CDR3 sequences, 15% to 20% being singletons. Sequenced input: naive CD8+ T cells from blood, with Jurkat cell RNA spiked in. The source is a human donor in good health. Some libraries in this study had Jurkat cell RNA spiked in. Each CDR3 is given with its conserved first and last residue. D genes are given only for firm matches. Clone size is not always given. Where it is, it says once, few, many or a class for expanded clones.

many | TRBJ2-7 | TRBV11-1 | - | TGTGCCAGCAGCTCGGAGAACTACGAGCAGTACTTC | CASSSENYEQYF
many | TRBJ2-7 | TRBV7-6 | - | TGTGCCAGCAGCTTAGATTGGGCAGGGGTTGACTACGAGCAGTACTTC | CASSLDWAGVDYEQYF
many | TRBJ2-5 | TRBV28 | TRBD1 | TGTGCCAGCAGTTTAGGCCCGGGACAGCGGTACCAACAAGAGACCCAGTACTTC | CASSLGPGQRYQQETQYF
many | TRBJ2-2 | TRBV27 | - | TGTGCCAGCAGTTTATTTACCGGGGAGCTGTTTTTT | CASSLFTGELFF
few | TRBJ2-5 | TRBV12-3/TRBV12-4 | - | TGTGCCAGCACCGCTAAGCAACAAGAGACCCAGTACTTC | CASTAKQQETQYF
- | TRBJ2-1 | TRBV12-3/TRBV12-4 | TRBD2 | TGTGCCAGCAGTTCTCCGACTAGCGGGAGGGCCTTCGATGAGCAGTTCTTC | CASSSPTSGRAFDEQFF
- | TRBJ2-1 | TRBV9 | - | TGTGCCAGCAGCGTAGGTCTTATCAGCGAGGATGAGCAGTTCTTC | CASSVGLISEDEQFF
- | TRBJ1-6 | TRBV27 | TRBD1 | TGTGCCAGCAGTTCCTCGACAGGGGGTAATTCACCCCTCCACTTT | CASSSSTGGNSPLHF
many | TRBJ2-3 | TRBV13 | TRBD2 | TGTGCCAGCAGCTCGCGGACTAGCGGAGGCAGGGATACGCAGTATTTT | CASSSRTSGGRDTQYF
many | TRBJ2-7 | TRBV5-5 | - | TGTGCCAGCAGCTTGGCCGGGGGTCACTCCTACGAGCAGTACTTC | CASSLAGGHSYEQYF
few | TRBJ2-5 | TRBV28 | - | TGTGCCAGCAGTCCAGTGGGGACGGAACAAGAGACCCAGTACTTC | CASSPVGTEQETQYF
- | TRBJ2-4 | TRBV4-1 | TRBD2 | TGCGCCAGCAGCCAAGAAGCTTGGCGGGGGGTAGCCAAAAACATTCAGTACTTC | CASSQEAWRGVAKNIQYF
many | TRBJ1-4 | TRBV6-5 | TRBD1 | TGTGCCAGCAGACGCATCCGGACAGGATCCCATGAAAAACTGTTTTTT | CASRRIRTGSHEKLFF
many | TRBJ2-7 | TRBV7-8 | - | TGTGCCAGCAGCTCCGAATACGAGCAGTACTTC | CASSSEYEQYF
many | TRBJ2-7 | TRBV27 | - | TGTGCCAGCAGTGGCCCTAGTTACGAGCAGTACTTC | CASSGPSYEQYF
few | TRBJ2-1 | TRBV6-5 | TRBD1 | TGTGCCAGCAGTTACTCGGACAGGCCCTTCTACAATGAGCAGTTCTTC | CASSYSDRPFYNEQFF
many | TRBJ2-3 | TRBV27 | TRBD2 | TGTGCCAGCAGTTTATATAGCGGGTTTACAGATACGCAGTATTTT | CASSLYSGFTDTQYF
- | TRBJ2-7 | TRBV2 | - | TGTGCCAGCAGTGGAAGTAGGACAGTGAGAACCTACGAGCAGTACTTC | CASSGSRTVRTYEQYF
medium-sized | TRBJ2-7 | TRBV6-5 | - | TGTGCCAGCAGCCCTGGGGGATACGAGCAGTACTTC | CASSPGGYEQYF
many | TRBJ2-1 | TRBV4-1 | - | TGCGCCAGCAGCCAAGCGTCCCATGAGCAGTTCTTC | CASSQASHEQFF
many | TRBJ2-1 | TRBV30 | - | TGTGCCTGGAGAAGTACTTCAGACAATGAGCAGTTCTTC | CAWRSTSDNEQFF
many | TRBJ2-1 | TRBV7-8 | TRBD1 | TGTGCCAGCAGCTTATGGGACAGCTACAATGAGCAGTTCTTC | CASSLWDSYNEQFF
many | TRBJ2-1 | TRBV27 | TRBD2 | TGTGCCAGCAGTTTACTACTAGCGGGAGGCATTAATGAGCAGTTCTTC | CASSLLLAGGINEQFF
- | TRBJ1-2 | TRBV12-3/TRBV12-4 | - | TGTGCCAGCAGTCTACAGGGACGCTATGGCTACACCTTC | CASSLQGRYGYTF
many | TRBJ2-1 | TRBV14 | TRBD2 | TGTGCCAGCAGGCCAACCGGGACTAGCGGATACAATGAGCAGTTCTTC | CASRPTGTSGYNEQFF
few | TRBJ2-2 | TRBV6-5 | - | TGTGCCAGCACGGCGGTGAGGGAGAATCCGGACACCGGGGAGCTGTTTTTT | CASTAVRENPDTGELFF
few | TRBJ2-2 | TRBV2 | - | TGTGCCAGCAGAAAAGTTACCGGGGAGCTGTTTTTT | CASRKVTGELFF
- | TRBJ1-2 | TRBV12-3/TRBV12-4 | TRBD1 | TGTGCCAGCACGACAGGGGCTAACTATGGCTACACCTTC | CASTTGANYGYTF
many | TRBJ2-3 | TRBV10-3 | - | TGTGCCATCCTAGACGGAACAGGGATTATTGGCACAGATACGCAGTATTTT | CAILDGTGIIGTDTQYF
many | TRBJ2-2 | TRBV4-1 | - | TGCGCCAGCAGCCAAGAGGCAGCCCGACCCACCGGGGAGCTGTTTTTT | CASSQEAARPTGELFF
many | TRBJ2-7 | TRBV2 | - | TGTGCCAGCAGTCCAGAGGACAGCTACGAGCAGTACTTC | CASSPEDSYEQYF
few | TRBJ1-2 | TRBV27 | - | TGTGCCAGCAGGAGTAACTATGGCTACACCTTC | CASRSNYGYTF
many | TRBJ2-7 | TRBV6-6 | - | TGTGCCAGCATTCCTCAACGGGGCTCGAGCTCCTACGAGCAGTACTTC | CASIPQRGSSSYEQYF
medium-sized | TRBJ2-3 | TRBV7-8 | TRBD2 | TGTGCCAGCAGCTCCGTGGGGACTAGCGGGAGTTCCGCAGATACGCAGTATTTT | CASSSVGTSGSSADTQYF
- | TRBJ1-5 | TRBV12-3/TRBV12-4 | - | TGTGCCAGCAATCTTCCCGGTGGGGGCAATCAGCCCCAGCATTTT | CASNLPGGGNQPQHF
- | TRBJ2-7 | TRBV28 | - | TGTGCCAGCAGAGACGGAGGGGAGAGCTACTTC | CASRDGGESYF
few | TRBJ2-3 | TRBV7-9 | TRBD2 | TGTGCCAGCAGCGCTCTAGCGGCCTCCACAGATACGCAGTATTTT | CASSALAASTDTQYF
many | TRBJ2-7 | TRBV27 | - | TGTGCCAGCAGCCCGACAGGACTTCCCTACGAGCAGTACTTC | CASSPTGLPYEQYF
many | TRBJ2-3 | TRBV20-1 | TRBD2 | TGCAGTGCTAGAGATGGAAGCGGGATCCAACCTAGCACAGATACGCAGTATTTT | CSARDGSGIQPSTDTQYF
many | TRBJ2-1 | TRBV7-9 | TRBD2 | TGTGCCAGCAGCGGTCCCCTACTAGCGGGAGCCAATGAGCAGTTCTTC | CASSGPLLAGANEQFF
few | TRBJ1-5 | TRBV19 | - | TGTGCCAGTAGTATATCGACGTACCTTAGCAATCAGCCCCAGCATTTT | CASSISTYLSNQPQHF
many | TRBJ1-2 | TRBV30 | TRBD1 | TGTGCCTGGAGTGAGGGACAGCATTATGGCTACACCTTC | CAWSEGQHYGYTF
many | TRBJ2-1 | TRBV5-1 | - | TGCGCCAGCAGCTTGGTCGGTGAGCTGCAGTTCTTC | CASSLVGELQFF
few | TRBJ1-3 | TRBV7-9 | - | TGTGCCAGCAGCTCCAAAACAGACGGAAACACCATATATTTT | CASSSKTDGNTIYF
- | TRBJ2-7 | TRBV5-6 | TRBD1 | TGTGCCAGCAGCTTTGCCCCCGGGACAGACTACGAGCAGTACTTC | CASSFAPGTDYEQYF
many | TRBJ2-7 | TRBV7-8 | TRBD2 | TGTGCCAGCAGCTTCGGACTAGCGGGCGGGATATTTACCTACGAGCAGTACTTC | CASSFGLAGGIFTYEQYF
- | TRBJ2-3 | TRBV4-3 | TRBD2 | TGCGCCAACAGCCAAGATGGACTAGCGGGAGGCCTCGATACGCAGTACTTT | CANSQDGLAGGLDTQYF
many | TRBJ2-1 | TRBV29-1 | TRBD2 | TGCAGCGTCCCCCTACGGGATAGCGGGGGGCCGGGGGAGCAGTTCTTC | CSVPLRDSGGPGEQFF
many | TRBJ2-7 | TRBV27 | TRBD1 | TGTGCCAGCAGCCCTTTGGGACAGAACTCCTACGAGCAGTACTTC | CASSPLGQNSYEQYF
- | TRBJ2-2 | TRBV13 | TRBD2 | TGTGCCAGCAGCACCAGCGGGGCGAACACCGGGGAGCTGTTTTTT | CASSTSGANTGELFF
many | TRBJ1-6 | TRBV6-1 | - | TGTGCCAGCAGTCCCTGGGGCCCCCTTGAGATTAATTCACCCCTCCACTTT | CASSPWGPLEINSPLHF
- | TRBJ2-7 | TRBV5-3 | - | TGTGCCAGCAGCTTGCCCCTAGGCGATAGCTCCTACGAGCAGCACTTC | CASSLPLGDSSYEQHF
many | TRBJ2-1 | TRBV27 | - | TGTGCCAGTAGAGCGGGTCTAAGGCATAATGAGCAGTTCTTC | CASRAGLRHNEQFF
few | TRBJ2-7 | TRBV12-3/TRBV12-4 | - | TGTGCCAGCAGTGATCAGGGGTTGAGGAGGACCGACGAGCAGTACTTC | CASSDQGLRRTDEQYF
few | TRBJ1-2 | TRBV12-3/TRBV12-4 | - | TGTGCCAGCAGTCCCCTCTCAGACCCCCATGGCTACACCTTC | CASSPLSDPHGYTF
many | TRBJ2-5 | TRBV7-2 | - | TGTGCCAGCAGTCCTCCCGGGACAGAGGGTAGCGGTCCCTCGTGGGAGGCCCAGTACTTC | CASSPPGTEGSGPSWEAQYF
- | TRBJ2-1 | TRBV14 | TRBD2 | TGTGCCAGCAGCCAAGAGGCTAGCGGGAATGAGCAGTTCTTC | CASSQEASGNEQFF
few | TRBJ2-3 | TRBV29-1 | TRBD2 | TGCAGCATTACGGGGGGACTAGCCAGCACAGATACGCAGTATTTT | CSITGGLASTDTQYF
many | TRBJ2-7 | TRBV7-2 | TRBD2 | TGTGCCAGCAGCGTGGGACTAGCGCCAACCTACGAGCAGTACTTC | CASSVGLAPTYEQYF